The sequence of this T cell receptor (beta chain) was determined in a study of blood T cell repertoires in COVID-19. Study background: PBMCs, B-cell-depleted T cells, or T cells provided the cDNA or gDNA that made up the material.

Source study methods: How many nucleated cells were present was estimated from reference gene primer amplification. Libraries were prepared by immunoSEQ multiplex PCR; TCRdb keeps only in-frame clonotypes and omits some of them. That table is the source of V, J and clone size, and D and trimming were worked out from the DNA. The repertoire holds 200,000 to 250,000 clones, with roughly 77% as singletons. Across over 20 US areas, participants ranged in age from about 18 to 90 years. The TCR originated in a man aged 40-49 years who had recovered from COVID-19. Sequencing was done on a sample of PBMCs or T cells enriched from blood (not recorded which).

CDR3 sequence: CASSYDRGHNEQFF. For the CDR3, the DNA is TGCGCCAGCAGCTACGACAGGGGACACAATGAGCAGTTCTTC. The V call is TRBV5-1, the J call TRBJ2-1, with TRBD1 matching 8 bases. The CDR3 contains 14 residues. V shed 3 bases, J shed 5 bases, and the junction held 4 bases outside the gene matches. The germline CDR1 and CDR2 sequences are SGHRS and YFSETQ.